These 29 T cell receptor beta chains were sequenced from one sample in a study of T cell responses to AZD1222 COVID-19 vaccine. Assay used: immunoSEQ multiplex PCR; TCRdb lists only in-frame clones, some missing. The sample lists some 86,000 clones; about 90% were seen once. Sequencing used peripheral blood, obtained 28 days after the second AZD1222 dose. The receptors derive from an adult who received the AZD1222 COVID-19 vaccine.

The chain joins TRBV29-1 to TRBJ1-1; possibly TRBD1 for D (5 bases). The CDR3 is 13 residues long. V was trimmed by 3 bases and J by 4 bases, leaving 12 bases between them. The germline gives CDR1 SQVTM, CDR2 ANQGSEA. CDR3 sequence (DNA): TGCAGCGTTGAGGGGACCGGCGGCACTGAAGCTTTCTTT. Its protein is CSVEGTGGTEAFF.

The genes are TRBV18 and TRBJ2-1; 9 positions match TRBD2. The germline CDR1 and CDR2 sequences are KGHSH and LQKENI. J lost 2 bases, V lost 0 bases, and 2 bases had no gene match. The CDR3 extends over 16 amino acids. CDR3 in amino acids: CASSPPLAGTYNEQFF. The CDR3, as DNA: TGTGCCAGCTCACCACCGCTAGCGGGGACCTACAATGAGCAGTTCTTC. The whole variable domain, filled in from reference TRBV18 and TRBJ2-1, reads NAGVMQNPRHLVRRRGQEARLRCSPMKGHSHVYWYRQLPEEGLKFMVYLQKENIIDESGMPKERFSAEFPKEGPSILRIQQVVRGDSAAYFCASSPPLAGTYNEQFFGPGTRLTVL.

This clone was counted once. The gene calls are TRBV27 and TRBJ1-5; D is possibly TRBD1 (6 bases). Germline V gene lookup returns CDR1 MNHEY and CDR2 SMNVEV (reference sequence). V was clipped by 6 bases and J by 0 bases, with 12 bases between them. The CDR3 is 15 amino acids. The chain's CDR3 is CASRPTGLSNQPQHF. In DNA, the CDR3 is TGTGCCAGCAGACCGACAGGCCTTAGCAATCAGCCCCAGCATTTT.

The chain recombines TRBV6-2 or TRBV6-3 with TRBJ2-1, with 8 bases aligning to TRBD2. Germline V lookup: CDR1 MNHEY, CDR2 SVGEGT. Trimming removed 7 bases from V and 2 bases from J; junction bases left unmatched: 10. The CDR3 is made up of 16 amino acids. The CDR3 bases are TGTGCCAGCACCCCCCGGAGCGGGAGACCCTACAATGAGCAGTTCTTC. It translates to CASTPRSGRPYNEQFF.

This sequence joins TRBV12-3 or TRBV12-4 and TRBJ1-1, with D possibly TRBD1 on 5 matching bases. V was pared by 7 bases and J by 7 bases, with 13 bases between. This CDR3 comprises 12 residues. CDR3 in amino acids: CASTLWGVEAFF. In nucleotides, the CDR3 is TGTGCCAGCACCCTTTGGGGGGTTGAAGCTTTCTTT.

Only one count was recorded for this clone. This chain uses TRBV9 with TRBJ2-6; 8 bases agree with TRBD1. CDR3 length: 18 amino acids. Trimming cost V 4 bases and J 0 bases; bases outside gene matches: 9. Per the germline V gene, CDR1 is SGDLS and CDR2 is YYNGEE. The CDR3: CASSPWTGRISGANVLTF. The CDR3 coding sequence is TGTGCCAGCAGCCCTTGGACAGGGCGTATCTCTGGGGCCAACGTCCTGACTTTC.

The chain combines TRBV9 with TRBJ2-7; the D is unclear. Germline lookup yields CDR1 SGDLS and CDR2 YYNGEE. This CDR3 has 14 residues. Trimming stripped 0 bases from V and 2 bases from J, with 9 bases between. CDR3 sequence: CASSVGSGTYEQYF. The CDR3 DNA reads as TGTGCCAGCAGCGTAGGTTCGGGCACCTACGAGCAGTACTTC.

In this sample, this clone turned up a few times. This chain joins TRBV3-1 (or the pseudogene TRBV3-2) and TRBJ2-1; 9 bases are shared with TRBD2. CDR1 LGHDT and CDR2 YNNKEL come from the germline V gene (reference sequence). Trimming took 0 bases from V and 4 from J; bases not matched to a gene: 4. CDR3 length: 16 amino acids. CDR3 nucleotides: TGTGCCAGCAGCCAAGATTCTAGCGGGATATACAATGAGCAGTTCTTC. It encodes CASSQDSSGIYNEQFF.

V gene TRBV7-9 combines with J gene TRBJ1-5; D is uncertain. Trimming removed 1 base at V and 6 bases at J, with 4 bases between. This CDR3 contains 12 residues. The germline V gene encodes CDR1 SEHNR and CDR2 FQNEAQ (reference sequence). CDR3 amino acids: CASSLVAQPQHF. As DNA, the CDR3 is TGTGCCAGCAGCTTAGTCGCTCAGCCCCAGCATTTT.

The chain uses TRBV30 and TRBJ2-7; no firm D call. CDR3 length equals 15 residues. V was trimmed by 2 bases and J by 7 bases, leaving 21 bases between them. Germline V gene sequence: CDR1 GTSNPN, CDR2 SVGIG (reference sequence). The CDR3 nucleotides read TGTGCCTGGAGTAACTGCGAAGAGTTATGGGATGAGCAGTACTTC. Translating gives CAWSNCEELWDEQYF.

V is TRBV16 and J is TRBJ2-1, with 7 bases identical to TRBD1. The CDR3 covers 14 residues. Germline V gene data show CDR1 as KGHSY and CDR2 as FQNENV. The V and J ends lost 4 bases and 3 bases, in that order; junction bases with no gene match: 3. The DNA for the CDR3 is TGTGCCAGCAGCCGACAGGGTTTCTACAATGAGCAGTTCTTC. Residues: CASSRQGFYNEQFF. Full variable domain (rest looked up from reference TRBV16 and TRBJ2-1): GEEVAQTPKHLVRGEGQKAKLYCAPIKGHSYVFWYQQVLKNEFKFLISFQNENVFDETGMPKERFSAKCLPNSPCSLEIQATKLEDSAVYFCASSRQGFYNEQFFGPGTRLTVL.

This chain connects TRBV28 to TRBJ1-5; D remains ambiguous. V was cut by 2 bases and J by 6 bases, with 5 bases left in between. Germline-derived CDR1 and CDR2 are MDHEN and SYDVKM. The CDR3 covers 12 residues. The CDR3: CASSLVGQPQHF. The CDR3 region has the DNA TGTGCCAGCAGTTTAGTAGGTCAGCCCCAGCATTTT.

The rearrangement joins TRBV5-6 to TRBJ1-1; no clear D gene. The CDR3 is made up of 12 amino acids. Germline CDR1 is SGHDT and CDR2 is YYEEEE. The V gene lost 0 bases and the J gene lost 11 bases, with 11 bases spanning the gap. The CDR3 region is CASSLGGIRAFF. The CDR3 DNA reads as TGTGCCAGCAGCTTGGGAGGCATAAGGGCTTTCTTT.

This clone has only one observation. The J gene is TRBJ2-1, the V gene TRBV19; TRBD2 agrees at 13 bases. In germline, CDR1 is LNHDA, CDR2 SQIVND (reference sequence). The length of the CDR3 is 16 residues. Trimming took 5 bases from V and 7 from J; bases not matched to a gene: 8. CDR3 bases: TGTGCCAGTAGTGCCAGGACTAGCGGGAGAAGTAATGAGCAGTTCTTC. This translates into CASSARTSGRSNEQFF.

The chain links TRBV5-1 to TRBJ1-2, with 8 bases aligning to TRBD1. V lost 3 bases and J lost 12; bases outside the gene matches: 7. The CDR3 length is 12 residues. Germline V gene data show CDR1 as SGHRS and CDR2 as YFSETQ. The CDR3: CASSYGTGQDTF. DNA for the CDR3: TGCGCCAGCAGCTATGGGACAGGTCAGGACACCTTC.

The V and J genes are TRBV7-8 and TRBJ2-7, with D possibly TRBD1 on 8 matching bases. This CDR3 comprises 14 residues. V lost 1 base, J lost 4 bases, and 11 bases lay in between. CDR1 and CDR2 (germline): SGHVS, FQNEAQ. CDR3 sequence (DNA): TGTGCCAGCAGCTTAGTACAGGGGGGGTACGAGCAGTACTTC. It yields the protein CASSLVQGGYEQYF. The full variable domain, completed using reference TRBV7-8 and TRBJ2-7, is GAGVSQSPRYKVAKRGQDVALRCDPISGHVSLFWYQQALGQGPEFLTYFQNEAQLDKSGLPSDRFFAERPEGSVSTLKIQRTQQEDSAVYLCASSLVQGGYEQYFGPGTRLTVT.

V and J are TRBV19 and TRBJ1-1; the D gene is possibly TRBD1 (5 bases). Germline CDR1 reads LNHDA; CDR2 reads SQIVND (reference sequence). Deletions cut 5 bases from V and 5 bases from J, with 15 bases between. The CDR3 contains 14 residues. The CDR3 DNA reads TGTGCCAGTAGTCCCCAGGGAGGGTGGACTGAAGCTTTCTTT. Encoded protein: CASSPQGGWTEAFF.

The J gene is TRBJ2-1, the V gene TRBV5-4; 9 bases align to TRBD2. The CDR3 length is 17 residues. V was clipped by 1 base and J by 1 base; unmatched bases: 6. Germline V gene lookup returns CDR1 SGHNT and CDR2 YYREEE (reference sequence). In nucleotides, the CDR3 is TGTGCCAGCAGCTTGTCTGGTAGCGGGAGTTCCTACAATGAGCAGTTCTTC. It yields the protein CASSLSGSGSSYNEQFF.

V usage is TRBV7-8 and J usage is TRBJ1-5; D is undetermined. Germline-derived CDR1 and CDR2 are SGHVS and FQNEAQ. V lost 5 bases and J lost 4, with 6 bases in between. The CDR3 has 12 residues. CDR3: CASSPENQPQHF. The CDR3, as DNA: TGTGCCAGCAGCCCGGAGAATCAGCCCCAGCATTTT.

This chain joins TRBV5-5 and TRBJ2-6; D tentatively fits TRBD1 or TRBD2 (5 bases each). The V gene's germline CDR1 is SGHKS and CDR2 YYEKEE (reference sequence). The CDR3 runs to 16 residues. V lost 5 bases, J lost 4 bases, and 16 bases lay in between. The CDR3 DNA reads TGTGCCAGCAGAAATGGAATGGGGGTCGGGGCCAACGTCCTGACTTTC. Its protein product is CASRNGMGVGANVLTF.

The chain is built from TRBV9 and TRBJ1-3; D remains ambiguous. Germline V lookup: CDR1 SGDLS, CDR2 YYNGEE. The length of the CDR3 is 18 residues. The germline V and J ends were trimmed by 0 bases and 2 bases, with 18 bases remaining between them. CDR3 bases: TGTGCCAGCAGCGTAGATTATGAAGAAGGGAAAGCTGGAAACACCATATATTTT. This translates into CASSVDYEEGKAGNTIYF.

The V and J genes are TRBV3-1 (or the pseudogene TRBV3-2) and TRBJ2-7, with TRBD1 identical over 9 bases. The junction had 8 bases not matched to a gene; V was cut back by 0 bases and J by 2 bases. Looked up from germline, CDR1 is LGHDT and CDR2 is YNNKEL (reference sequence). The length of the CDR3 is 17 residues. The CDR3 region is CASSQDLLTGGAYEQYF. For the CDR3, the DNA is TGTGCCAGCAGCCAAGATCTTTTGACAGGGGGGGCCTACGAGCAGTACTTC.

This chain connects TRBV27 to TRBJ2-7; tentatively, D is TRBD1 or TRBD2 (5 bases each). Germline CDR1 is MNHEY and CDR2 is SMNVEV (reference sequence). V lost 2 bases and J 5 bases, leaving 13 bases between the germline ends. The CDR3 totals 14 residues. In DNA, the CDR3 is TGTGCCAGCAGTTTACAGAGGGGAAGGAACGAGCAGTACTTC. This codes for CASSLQRGRNEQYF.

The chain carries TRBV2 and TRBJ1-2, with D possibly matching TRBD1 (6 bases). The germline V and J ends were trimmed by 5 bases and 8 bases, with 24 bases remaining between them. Germline V CDR1 and CDR2: SNHLY, FYNNEI. There are 16 residues in the CDR3. The CDR3: CASSSSTGTSSLGYTF. In DNA form, the CDR3 reads TGTGCCAGCAGTTCTAGCACGGGGACAAGCTCCTTAGGCTACACCTTC.

V is TRBV7-3 and J is TRBJ2-1; TRBD2 matches 8 bases. CDR1 is SGHTA and CDR2 is FQGTGA in the germline V gene. This CDR3 contains 16 residues. V lost 1 base to trimming and J lost 5 bases; unmatched junction nucleotides: 7. The CDR3: CASSLSRGGLHNEQFF. The CDR3 nucleotides read TGTGCCAGCAGCTTAAGCCGGGGGGGACTACACAATGAGCAGTTCTTC. Filled out from reference TRBV7-3 and TRBJ2-1, the complete variable domain reads GAGVSQTPSNKVTEKGKYVELRCDPISGHTALYWYRQSLGQGPEFLIYFQGTGAADDSGLPNDRFFAVRPEGSVSTLKIQRTERGDSAVYLCASSLSRGGLHNEQFFGPGTRLTVL.

The chain combines TRBV7-8 with TRBJ1-6, with TRBD1 matching over 7 bases. CDR3 length equals 12 residues. V was pared by 9 bases and J by 7 bases, with 3 bases of the junction left unmatched. Germline lookup yields CDR1 SGHVS and CDR2 FQNEAQ. The CDR3 DNA reads as TGTGCCAGGACAGGGATCAATTCACCCCTCCACTTT. The encoded protein is CARTGINSPLHF.

This chain uses TRBV19 with TRBJ1-2, with D maybe TRBD1 (6 bases). V lost 5 bases and J 8 bases, leaving 9 bases between the germline ends. In germline, CDR1 is LNHDA, CDR2 SQIVND (reference sequence). The CDR3 is 11 residues long. CDR3 region: CASSVGQGYTF. DNA for the CDR3: TGTGCCAGTAGTGTGGGACAAGGCTACACCTTC.

The chain combines TRBV5-4 with TRBJ2-7, with D maybe TRBD2 (5 bases). The CDR3 has 15 residues. V lost 4 bases and J lost 0, with 14 bases in between. The germline gives CDR1 SGHNT, CDR2 YYREEE (reference sequence). CDR3 bases: TGTGCCAGCAGCCCAGGACTTTATAGCTCCTACGAGCAGTACTTC. Its translation is CASSPGLYSSYEQYF.

This chain uses TRBV7-8 with TRBJ1-1, with D unresolved. Trimming shortened V by 5 bases and J by 0 bases, and 7 bases separated the two germline ends. The CDR3 has 13 residues. Germline CDR1 SGHVS, CDR2 FQNEAQ. The CDR3 is CASSLDLNTEAFF. CDR3 nucleotide sequence: TGTGCCAGCAGCCTGGACCTGAACACTGAAGCTTTCTTT.